This T cell receptor beta chain is drawn from a study of T cell repertoires in ileal Crohn's disease. Overall study: Postoperative therapy was given to about half: about 11 thiopurines, some 18 anti-TNF agents. Biopsies of the neoterminal ileum at postoperative colonoscopy form M6 samples. Study-wide results and limits: All patients with clonality above 26.8% had endoscopic recurrence.

Time point reported: neoterminal ileum biopsy at postoperative endoscopy, about 6 months after surgery. TCRB immunosequencing input was approximately 450 nanograms of biopsy DNA per sample. The data were produced by immunoSEQ multiplex PCR, yet TCRdb's version contains in-frame clones alone and is incomplete. Of 10,000 to 15,000 clones listed, approximately 80% are singletons. This clone was found a few times. Its antigen is as yet unknown. This CDR3 has 14 amino acids. The germline CDR1 and CDR2 sequences are SGHTA and FQGNSA. V shed 5 bases and J shed 0 bases, with 11 bases lying between them. The chain recombines TRBV7-2 with TRBJ2-7; tentatively, D is TRBD2 (5 bases). This sequence was found in an adult with Crohn's disease. The sample comprised ileal tissue. The DNA of the CDR3 is TGTGCCAGCAGCCTCACCCGGGGCTCCTACGAGCAGTACTTC. This translates into CASSLTRGSYEQYF. Together with reference TRBV7-2 and TRBJ2-7, the CDR3 gives the full variable domain: GAGVSQSPSNKVTEKGKDVELRCDPISGHTALYWYRQSLGQGLEFLIYFQGNSAPDKSGLPSDRFSAERTGGSVSTLTIQRTQQEDSAVYLCASSLTRGSYEQYFGPGTRLTVT.